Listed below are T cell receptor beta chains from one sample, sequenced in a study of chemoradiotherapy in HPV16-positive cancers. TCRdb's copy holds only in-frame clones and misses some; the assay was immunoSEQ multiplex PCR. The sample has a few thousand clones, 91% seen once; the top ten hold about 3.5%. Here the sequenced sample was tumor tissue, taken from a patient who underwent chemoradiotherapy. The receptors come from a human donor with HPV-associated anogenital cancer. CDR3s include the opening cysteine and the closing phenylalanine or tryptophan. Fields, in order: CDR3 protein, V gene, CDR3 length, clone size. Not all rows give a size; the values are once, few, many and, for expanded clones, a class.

CDR3 protein: CASSFGTGAGNTIYF
V gene: TRBV5-1
CDR3 length: 15
clone size: .

CDR3 protein: CASSQYKTSSYEQYF
V gene: TRBV4-2
CDR3 length: 15
clone size: .

CDR3 protein: CASSSTDRERGYTF
V gene: TRBV19
CDR3 length: 14
clone size: .

CDR3 protein: CASARGPSTDTQYF
V gene: TRBV10-3
CDR3 length: 14
clone size: .

CDR3 protein: CASSQEHTGGYGYTF
V gene: TRBV4-3
CDR3 length: 15
clone size: .

CDR3 protein: CASSWRQGRGEQYF
V gene: TRBV5-1
CDR3 length: 14
clone size: .

CDR3 protein: CASSFLDRVNEQYF
V gene: TRBV27
CDR3 length: 14
clone size: once

CDR3 protein: CATRPGGEGDQPQHF
V gene: TRBV15
CDR3 length: 15
clone size: few

CDR3 protein: CASSLRAGGQTEAFF
V gene: TRBV28
CDR3 length: 15
clone size: .

CDR3 protein: CASSPTGPGNTIYF
V gene: TRBV9
CDR3 length: 14
clone size: .

CDR3 protein: CASSEDRETQPQHF
V gene: TRBV2
CDR3 length: 14
clone size: once

CDR3 protein: CASSLFGGGLPYEQYF
V gene: TRBV27
CDR3 length: 16
clone size: once

CDR3 protein: CATSRAGLAGNAYEQYF
V gene: TRBV15
CDR3 length: 17
clone size: .

CDR3 protein: CASSLSHQYNEQFF
V gene: TRBV7-8
CDR3 length: 14
clone size: .

CDR3 protein: CASSYSGGASADTQYF
V gene: TRBV2
CDR3 length: 16
clone size: .

CDR3 protein: CASSLMTGITSYNEQFF
V gene: TRBV11-2
CDR3 length: 17
clone size: once

CDR3 protein: CASTTGREAFF
V gene: TRBV7-9
CDR3 length: 11
clone size: .

CDR3 protein: CSVEDLYEGVTYEQYF
V gene: TRBV29-1
CDR3 length: 16
clone size: .

CDR3 protein: CATRGSASHTDTQYF
V gene: TRBV5-1
CDR3 length: 15
clone size: .

CDR3 protein: CASRSRTGEEKLFF
V gene: TRBV6-6
CDR3 length: 14
clone size: .

CDR3 protein: CGLWGSYGYTF
V gene: TRBV20-1
CDR3 length: 11
clone size: .

CDR3 protein: CASSEGGQSVYEQYF
V gene: TRBV6-1
CDR3 length: 15
clone size: once

CDR3 protein: CASSLGLEGEAFF
V gene: TRBV5-5
CDR3 length: 13
clone size: .

CDR3 protein: CASRPPRTHEQFF
V gene: TRBV12-2
CDR3 length: 13
clone size: .

CDR3 protein: CASSQNWVGGGYEQYF
V gene: TRBV4-3
CDR3 length: 16
clone size: .

CDR3 protein: CAAGHSGGGEQYF
V gene: TRBV10-3
CDR3 length: 13
clone size: .

CDR3 protein: CASSLAQGFYGYTF
V gene: TRBV7-9
CDR3 length: 14
clone size: .

CDR3 protein: CASSQSSGGYEQYF
V gene: TRBV23-1
CDR3 length: 14
clone size: .

CDR3 protein: CASSVAGGAGDEQYF
V gene: TRBV9
CDR3 length: 15
clone size: .

CDR3 protein: CASSSVMEASSYNEQFF
V gene: TRBV28
CDR3 length: 17
clone size: .

CDR3 protein: CASSSSLGYEQYF
V gene: TRBV6-5
CDR3 length: 13
clone size: .

CDR3 protein: CASSRQGAFSSEQFF
V gene: TRBV19
CDR3 length: 15
clone size: .

CDR3 protein: CASTPRDRGFGQPQHF
V gene: TRBV19
CDR3 length: 16
clone size: .

CDR3 protein: CASSQDRNRAGGTNEKLFF
V gene: TRBV4-1
CDR3 length: 19
clone size: .